Following are 28 T cell receptor beta chains from one sample sequenced in a study of blood T cells in healthy people across ages. PCR was performed a second time for roughly 7 to 11 cycles using a sample-barcoded 5' primer and a J-beta primer mix. TCRdb ran MiXCR on the 5' RACE reads and lists one entry per CDR3 protein. Found here are about 1.6 million distinct CDR3 sequences, roughly a third of them singletons; the top ten hold about 11%. The sequenced sample was blood. These receptors were obtained from a woman in her twenties or thirties in good health.

Of note for this clonotype: Being one base from a much bigger clone, this may be a read error. V is TRBV5-5 and J is TRBJ1-2, with D uncertain. The CDR3 is 12 residues long. Germline V gene lookup returns CDR1 SGHKS and CDR2 YYEKEE (reference sequence). The CDR3 DNA reads TGTGCCAGCAGCTTGGGTCCAGGAGGCTGCACCTTC. It is translated as CASSLGPGGCTF.

This clonotype was found a few times. The chain joins TRBV15 to TRBJ2-1; tentative D call: TRBD2 (5 bases). Germline V gives CDR1 LNHNV, CDR2 YYDKDF (reference sequence). The CDR3 is made up of 16 amino acids. Trimming shortened V by 3 bases and J by 0 bases, and 12 bases separated the two germline ends. CDR3 loop: CATSRTTGSSYNEQFF. As DNA, the CDR3 is TGTGCCACCAGCAGGACTACTGGGAGCTCCTACAATGAGCAGTTCTTC.

This clonotype was seen a few times. The chain links TRBV12-3 or TRBV12-4 to TRBJ2-1; D perhaps matches TRBD2 (5 bases). The length of the CDR3 is 15 residues. The V gene lost 6 bases and the J gene lost 6 bases, with 18 bases spanning the gap. The CDR3 DNA sequence: TGTGCCAGCAGGATACGGGATCCTGTACCCAATGAGCAGTTCTTC. Its protein is CASRIRDPVPNEQFF.

In this sample, this clonotype turned up a few times. This chain joins TRBV2 and TRBJ2-1; D possibly corresponds to TRBD2 (5 bases). CDR3 length: 14 amino acids. Per germline, CDR1 SNHLY and CDR2 FYNNEI. The V end was cut by 7 bases, the J end by 6 bases, with 16 bases between. CDR3 in amino acids: CASILLAVTNEQFF. CDR3 sequence (DNA): TGTGCCAGCATCCTTCTAGCCGTTACCAATGAGCAGTTCTTC. The entire variable domain, with the rest obtained from reference TRBV2 and TRBJ2-1, is as follows: EPEVTQTPSHQVTQMGQEVILRCVPISNHLYFYWYRQILGQKVEFLVSFYNNEISEKSEIFDDQFSVERPDGSNFTLKIRSTKLEDSAMYFCASILLAVTNEQFFGPGTRLTVL.

The V gene is TRBV11-2, the J gene TRBJ2-1, with unresolved D. This CDR3 contains 13 residues. The germline V gene encodes CDR1 SGHAT and CDR2 FQNNGV. V lost 7 bases to trimming and J lost 5 bases, with 12 bases between them. CDR3 DNA: TGTGCCAGCAACTCTGAGGCAGACAATGAGCAGTTCTTC. It encodes CASNSEADNEQFF.

In this sample, this clonotype turned up a few times. A much larger clonotype is one base distant, so this may be a read error. The chain recombines TRBV5-8 with TRBJ2-7, with 12 bases fitting TRBD2. The CDR3 length is 13 residues. V was pared by 7 bases and J by 3 bases, with 2 bases of the junction left unmatched. Germline loops: CDR1 SGHTS, CDR2 YDEGEE. The CDR3 sequence: CASGLAGHYEQYF. The CDR3 DNA sequence: TGTGCCAGCGGACTAGCGGGACACTACGAGCAGTACTTC. Together with reference TRBV5-8 and TRBJ2-7, the CDR3 gives the full variable domain: EAGVTQSPTHLIKTRGQQATLRCSPISGHTSVYWYQQALGLGLQFLLWYDEGEERNRGNFPPRFSGRQFPNYSSELNVNALELEDSALYLCASGLAGHYEQYFGPGTRLTVT.

This sequence joins TRBV3-1 and TRBJ1-2, with 9 bases fitting TRBD1. Germline values: CDR1 LGHDT, CDR2 YNNKEL (reference sequence). The length of the CDR3 is 16 residues. The V segment lost 4 bases and the J segment 2 bases; nucleotides outside the gene matches: 8. Here the CDR3 DNA reads TGTGCCAGCAGCCTAATCGGACAGGGGCGAAACTATGGCTACACCTTC. Its translation: CASSLIGQGRNYGYTF. Full variable domain (rest looked up from reference TRBV3-1 and TRBJ1-2): DTAVSQTPKYLVTQMGNDKSIKCEQNLGHDTMYWYKQDSKKFLKIMFSYNNKELIINETVPNRFSPKSPDKAHLNLHINSLELGDSAVYFCASSLIGQGRNYGYTFGSGTRLTVV.

The sample holds a few counts of this clonotype. V usage is TRBV3-1 and J usage is TRBJ1-4; D call uncertain. V was cut by 1 base and J by 6 bases, with 15 bases left in between. Germline V gene data show CDR1 as LGHDT and CDR2 as YNNKEL (reference sequence). CDR3 length: 16 residues. This CDR3 is CASSQAVGIGDEKLFF. The CDR3 DNA is TGTGCCAGCAGCCAAGCGGTCGGGATCGGGGATGAAAAACTGTTTTTT.

This clonotype showed up many times. The rearrangement uses TRBV7-2 and TRBJ2-5; no clear D. Trimming took 5 bases from V and 4 from J, leaving 11 bases between them. The CDR3 contains 13 residues. Germline V gives CDR1 SGHTA, CDR2 FQGNSA. The CDR3 here is CASSPQFRETQYF. The DNA of the CDR3 is TGTGCCAGCAGCCCACAATTTCGAGAGACCCAGTACTTC.

The chain has TRBV6-4 and TRBJ2-1; 8 bases map to TRBD2. CDR3 size: 13 residues. Germline CDR1 reads MRHNA; CDR2 reads SNTAGT. Germline trimming cut 2 bases from V and 15 bases from J; bases unmatched to any gene: 9. The chain's CDR3 is CASSDNTGSGMFF. CDR3 DNA sequence: TGTGCCAGCAGTGACAATACTGGTAGCGGGATGTTCTTC.

This clonotype occurred a few times. The chain employs TRBV6-2 or TRBV6-3 and TRBJ2-3; 12 bases map to TRBD2. CDR1 MNHEY and CDR2 SVGEGT come from the germline V gene. CDR3 length: 19 amino acids. V was pared by 2 bases and J by 2 bases, with 11 bases of the junction left unmatched. This CDR3 reads CASSYDFDGTSGSTDTQYF. The DNA of the CDR3 is TGTGCCAGCAGTTACGATTTCGACGGGACTAGCGGGTCCACAGATACGCAGTATTTT.

The gene calls are TRBV14 and TRBJ1-1; tentatively, D is TRBD1 (5 bases). The CDR3 sequence is 14 residues long. CDR1 SGHDN and CDR2 FVKESK come from the germline V gene. Trimming took off 4 bases at V and 4 bases at J, with 13 bases between the two ends. DNA for the CDR3: TGTGCCAGCAGCCCCTTCAGGGAGGCCACTGAAGCTTTCTTT. This encodes CASSPFREATEAFF.

The rearrangement joins TRBV4-1 to TRBJ2-2; perhaps TRBD2 as D (5 bases). The germline V gene has CDR1 MGHRA and CDR2 YSYEKL. The CDR3 spans 15 residues. V was shortened by 0 bases and J by 8 bases, with 13 bases between the two germline ends. The DNA of the CDR3 is TGCGCCAGCAGCCAAGACGCGGCCGGGAAGGGGGAGCTGTTTTTT. Protein: CASSQDAAGKGELFF.

V gene TRBV10-3 combines with J gene TRBJ2-2; D remains ambiguous. The V end was cut by 6 bases, the J end by 1 base, with 3 bases between. The CDR3 spans 12 residues. The germline gives CDR1 ENHRY, CDR2 SYGVKD. The CDR3 loop reads CAISQNTGELFF. The CDR3 DNA reads as TGTGCCATCAGCCAGAACACCGGGGAGCTGTTTTTT.

A few counts support this clonotype. The CDR3 DNA follows: TGTGCCTACAACGGAGATCAAGAGACCCAGTACTTC. As protein: CAYNGDQETQYF. The V call is TRBV2, the J call TRBJ2-5; D uncertain. The CDR3 extends over 12 amino acids. Germline CDR1 is SNHLY and CDR2 is FYNNEI. V was trimmed by 11 bases and J by 2 bases, leaving 12 bases between them.

This clonotype was recorded a few times. The genes are TRBV20-1 and TRBJ2-1; 10 bases line up with TRBD2. Germline V lookup: CDR1 DFQATT, CDR2 SNEGSKA (reference sequence). V gave up 2 bases and J gave up 1 base; unmatched junction bases: 11. CDR3 size: 18 residues. DNA of the CDR3: TGCAGTGCTAGAAACCAAATAGCGGGAGGAAGGTCCTACAATGAGCAGTTCTTC. This sequence encodes CSARNQIAGGRSYNEQFF.

This clonotype was seen more than once but under ten times. The rearrangement uses TRBV2 and TRBJ2-5; weak D call: TRBD2 (6 bases). CDR1 and CDR2 from the germline V gene are SNHLY and FYNNEI. The V gene lost 2 bases and the J gene lost 1 base, with 11 bases spanning the gap. There are 15 residues in the CDR3. DNA of the CDR3: TGTGCCAGCAGTGAATTTACCGGGGGCCAAGAGACCCAGTACTTC. This codes for CASSEFTGGQETQYF.

This clonotype has more than one count but fewer than ten. J is TRBJ1-1 and V is TRBV4-1, with TRBD1 matching 8 bases. V was clipped by 3 bases and J by 3 bases; unmatched bases: 9. Germline CDR1 is MGHRA and CDR2 is YSYEKL. The CDR3 has 16 residues. CDR3 region: CASSHDRDRGYTEAFF. The CDR3 region has the DNA TGCGCCAGCAGCCATGACCGTGACAGGGGATACACTGAAGCTTTCTTT.

The V call is TRBV7-9, the J call TRBJ2-5; tentatively, D is TRBD1 (6 bases). This CDR3 region has 15 residues. The ends were cut back, 2 bases at V and 2 bases at J, with 12 bases in the middle. From germline, CDR1 is SEHNR and CDR2 FQNEAQ (reference sequence). In DNA form, the CDR3 reads TGTGCCAGCAGCTTAAACGGACAGAGACAAGAGACCCAGTACTTC. Its translation: CASSLNGQRQETQYF.

This clonotype has a handful of counts. This chain connects TRBV4-2 to TRBJ2-7; TRBD2 matches at 11 bases. There are 17 residues in the CDR3. The germline gives CDR1 LGHNA, CDR2 YNFKEQ. Trimming at V came to 1 base and at J to 2 bases, leaving 7 bases not matched to a gene. CDR3 loop: CASSQASGGRKTYEQYF. CDR3 in DNA: TGTGCCAGCAGCCAAGCTAGCGGGGGGCGAAAAACCTACGAGCAGTACTTC.

As for this clonotype: Sequence at one end of the junction differs from germline and may be a read error. The chain joins TRBV20-1 to TRBJ1-2; D is unclear. The CDR3 contains 12 residues. Germline V gene data show CDR1 as DFQATT and CDR2 as SNEGSKA (reference sequence). Here the CDR3 reads CSSRVGNYGYTF. Written as DNA, the CDR3 is TGCAGTTCTAGGGTAGGGAACTATGGCTACACCTTC.

A note on this clonotype: A much more abundant neighbour one base away suggests this may be a read error. The chain is built from TRBV20-1 and TRBJ2-5, with D perhaps being TRBD1 or TRBD2 (5 bases each). This CDR3 region has 14 residues. CDR1 DFQATT and CDR2 SNEGSKA come from the germline V gene (reference sequence). CDR3: CGARDGTSAETQYF. CDR3 in DNA: TGCGGTGCTAGAGATGGGACGAGCGCCGAGACCCAGTACTTC.

This clonotype has just a few counts. This rearrangement joins TRBV4-1 to TRBJ2-7, with 7 positions matching TRBD2. The CDR3 loop spans 15 amino acids. Germline V gene sequence: CDR1 MGHRA, CDR2 YSYEKL. Trimming took 0 bases from V and 1 from J; bases not matched to a gene: 3. The CDR3 bases are TGCGCCAGCAGCCAAGATTCAGCGGGATCCTACGAGCAGTACTTC. It translates to CASSQDSAGSYEQYF.

The chain has TRBV5-6 and TRBJ1-6, with TRBD1 identical over 7 bases. Germline trimming cut 4 bases from V and 10 bases from J; bases unmatched to any gene: 5. Germline V gene data show CDR1 as SGHDT and CDR2 as YYEEEE. The CDR3 extends over 13 amino acids. The CDR3: CASSEQGLSPLHF. The CDR3 DNA follows: TGTGCCAGCAGCGAACAGGGGCTCTCACCCCTCCACTTT.

This clonotype was counted a few times. The rearrangement links TRBV27 to TRBJ2-1, with D uncertain. The CDR3 consists of 17 residues. Germline loops: CDR1 MNHEY, CDR2 SMNVEV (reference sequence). V was clipped by 6 bases and J by 5 bases, with 23 bases between them. CDR3 residues: CASSSRPGAALHNEQFF. For the CDR3, the DNA is TGTGCCAGCAGCTCTCGCCCGGGTGCAGCGCTCCACAATGAGCAGTTCTTC.

The table lists this clonotype with a few counts. The chain combines TRBV7-2 with TRBJ2-3; D remains unclear. Germline CDR1 is SGHTA and CDR2 is FQGNSA. V lost 0 bases, J lost 2 bases, and 15 bases lay in between. This CDR3 comprises 17 residues. CDR3 nucleotides: TGTGCCAGCAGCTTAGCCGTCGGGCTACAAAACACAGATACGCAGTATTTT. Its protein product is CASSLAVGLQNTDTQYF.

This chain connects TRBV3-1 to TRBJ1-1, with D unclear. The V end was cut by 2 bases, the J end by 10 bases, with 14 bases between. CDR1 LGHDT and CDR2 YNNKEL come from the germline V gene (reference sequence). The CDR3 length is 13 residues. The CDR3 DNA is TGTGCCAGCAGCCAACAGGCCCCGTCTAGAGCTTTCTTT. Protein: CASSQQAPSRAFF.

The CDR3: CSARDGGSGLSYEQYF. The DNA for the CDR3 is TGCAGTGCTAGAGATGGTGGTAGCGGGTTATCCTACGAGCAGTACTTC. The genes are TRBV20-1 and TRBJ2-7; 7 positions agree with TRBD2. This CDR3 comprises 16 residues. Looked up from germline, CDR1 is DFQATT and CDR2 is SNEGSKA (reference sequence). Germline trimming cut 0 bases from V and 1 base from J; bases unmatched to any gene: 9.